This T cell receptor (beta chain) was retrieved from a study of shared clonotypes between healthy human individuals. Assay used: immunoSEQ multiplex PCR; TCRdb lists only in-frame clones, some missing. The data contain 780,000 or so clones, 72% of them singletons. A split of CD4+ cells into CD45RA+ naive and CD45RA-negative memory subsets was performed. Of note for this clone: Antigen: not known.

Overall study findings and caveats: Naive CD4 clonotype sharing across several donors was about 5%.

The sequenced sample was memory CD4+ T cells sorted from blood. This sample's subset: CD45RA-negative fraction. This sequence was found in a woman in her 30s in good health.

The CDR3 nucleotides read TGTGCCAGCAGCTCGGGACTATTCCAAGAGACCCAGTACTTC. Amino acids: CASSSGLFQETQYF. The V gene is TRBV5-4, the J gene TRBJ2-5; 7 bases match TRBD2. CDR3 length equals 14 residues. Per the germline V gene, CDR1 is SGHNT and CDR2 is YYREEE (reference sequence). After removal of 3 bases from V and 1 base from J, the junction contained 3 bases not matched to a gene.